This T cell receptor (beta chain) was identified during a study of cytomegalovirus exposure and HLA in healthy donors. Germline CDR1 reads SNHLY; CDR2 reads FYNNEI. Trimming removed 6 bases from V and 4 bases from J, with 21 bases in between. CDR3 length: 16 amino acids. PCR involved 60 Vbeta and 13 Jbeta primers. Generated by immunoSEQ multiplex PCR, the TCRdb table keeps only in-frame clones and is missing some. Of 120,000 to 150,000 clones in the sample, around three quarters were seen once. These donors counted as nominally healthy when sampled, but unrecorded immune exposures were likely. The chain joins TRBV2 to TRBJ2-5; possible D gene TRBD2, 6 bases. The source material was PBMCs. This TCR derives from a woman aged 35 to 49 in good health and CMV-seronegative. Written as DNA, the CDR3 is TGTGCCAGCAGCACCAAAGGGTGGACTACAGGAGAGACCCAGTACTTC. Translation: CASSTKGWTTGETQYF.